This T cell receptor (beta chain) was observed in a study of T cells in women clearing cervical HPV infection. Looking at the study overall: Controls' single incident HPV16 infection cleared within 12 months without precancer. Controls gave blood once infection was undetectable; cases at lesion identification. Study-wide results and limits: Richness plus V gene abundances separated cases from controls with AUC about 0.8.

Comment on this clone: The antigen is unknown. The read comes to an end 3 residues before the CDR3 does, leaving the germline J gene to fill in the end.

Generated by immunoSEQ multiplex PCR, the TCRdb table keeps only in-frame clones and is missing some. The table lists 15,000 to 20,000 clones. This CDR3 has 9 residues. In germline, CDR1 is LNHDA, CDR2 SQIVND (reference sequence). The V call is TRBV19, the J call TRBJ2-3, with unresolved D. Sample: blood buffy coat. The origin of this receptor is a woman aged 18-70 years with a cervical HPV16 infection that either progressed to CIN3+ or cleared (not recorded which). The covered CDR3 bases are TGTGCCAGTGGCTGGCCG. Protein product: CASGWP. The CDR3 reads in full as CASGWPQYF.